A selection of T cell receptor beta chains follows, all from one sample in a study of T-cell memory formation after mild COVID-19. Each CDR3 protein is one row after TCRdb ran MiXCR on the 5' RACE reads. The sample records around 300,000 distinct CDR3 sequences, 12% to 15% being singletons. Sequenced material: PBMCs or a T cell subset sorted from them (not recorded which). These receptors all stem from a man younger than 35 who had mild COVID-19 (a few samples of this study predate the infection). Cell type and time point are not known. Each CDR3 is given with its conserved first and last residue. Fields, in order: J gene, clone size, V gene, D gene, CDR3 DNA, CDR3 protein. A D gene is named only where the DNA matches it firmly. A row's size may be missing; if present it is once, few, many or a size class.

TRBJ2-1 - TRBV7-9 TRBD1 TGTGCCAGCACCCCAAAAGGACAGGTCTCCTTGGATGAGCAGTTCTTC CASTPKGQVSLDEQFF
TRBJ1-4 - TRBV18 - TGTGCCAGCTCACCAAGAGACGGAAATGAAAAACTGTTTTTT CASSPRDGNEKLFF
TRBJ1-1 few TRBV5-1 - TGCGCCAGCAGCGGGAGTCCGGGAGTCACTGAAGCTTTCTTT CASSGSPGVTEAFF
TRBJ2-3 few TRBV7-3 TRBD2 TGTGCCAGCAGCTCCCGGGGTAGCGGGGTGGCAGATACGCAGTATTTT CASSSRGSGVADTQYF
TRBJ2-3 - TRBV20-1 - TGCAGTGCTAGAGAAGGGGGTCGCACAGATACGCAGTATTTT CSAREGGRTDTQYF
TRBJ2-3 - TRBV4-2 TRBD2 TGTGCCAGCAGCCAAGTACTAGCGGGGGGCCTCACAGATACGCAGTATTTT CASSQVLAGGLTDTQYF
TRBJ2-3 - TRBV4-3 - TGCGCCAGCAGCCAAGACGGTCAGAAGACAGATACGCAGTATTTT CASSQDGQKTDTQYF
TRBJ2-3 many TRBV7-9 - TGTGCCAGCAGCTTAATAGATACGCAGTATTTT CASSLIDTQYF
TRBJ2-1 many TRBV23-1 TRBD2 TGCGCCAGCAGTCAACCCCTGGGGAGCGGGGGGCTTAACAATGAGCAGTTCTTC CASSQPLGSGGLNNEQFF
TRBJ1-6 many TRBV7-2 - TGTGCCAGCAGCCCGGGGTCAGGAGGTTCACCCCTCCACTTT CASSPGSGGSPLHF
TRBJ2-1 few TRBV21-1 - TGTGCCAGCAGCAATCTCTCTAACGGGGGGGGCCCCTACAATGAGCAGTTCTTC CASSNLSNGGGPYNEQFF